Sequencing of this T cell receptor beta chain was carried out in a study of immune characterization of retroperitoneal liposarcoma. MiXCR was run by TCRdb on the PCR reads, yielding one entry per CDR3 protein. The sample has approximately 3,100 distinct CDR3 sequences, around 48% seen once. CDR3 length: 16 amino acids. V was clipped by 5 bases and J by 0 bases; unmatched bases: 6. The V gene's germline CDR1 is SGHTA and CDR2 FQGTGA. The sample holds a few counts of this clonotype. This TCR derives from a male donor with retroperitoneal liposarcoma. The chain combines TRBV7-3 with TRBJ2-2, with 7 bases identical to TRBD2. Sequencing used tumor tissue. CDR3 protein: CASSTTSFSNTGELFF. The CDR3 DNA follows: TGTGCCAGCAGCACGACTAGCTTTTCGAACACCGGGGAGCTGTTTTTT.